This entry features one TCR beta chain sequence. Trimming took 0 bases from V and 6 from J, leaving 18 bases between them. CDR3 size: 16 residues. Germline V gene lookup returns CDR1 MNHNY and CDR2 SVGAGI (reference sequence). The data are from a study of blood T cell repertoires in COVID-19. Background on the study: There were acute and convalescent COVID-19 samples, and they came from the United States, Italy and Spain. PBMCs, B-cell-depleted T cells, or T cells were the source of the cDNA or gDNA that made up the material.

Authors' analysis steps: Reference gene primer amplification yielded estimated nucleated cell counts. Produced via immunoSEQ multiplex PCR; TCRdb's table is partial and in-frame only. The V and J calls and clone size are taken from that table; D and trimming were inferred from the DNA. The profile shows approximately 60,000 clones, 85% to 90% of them singletons. V and J are TRBV6-6 and TRBJ2-7; D is uncertain. The sample consisted of peripheral blood. This clonotype originated in a man between 50 and 59 years old with active COVID-19. CDR3 in amino acids: CASSYSNWRGPVEQYF. In DNA, the CDR3 is TGTGCCAGCAGTTACTCAAATTGGAGAGGCCCAGTCGAGCAGTACTTC.